This is a list of T cell receptor beta chains from one sample in a study of blood T cell repertoires in COVID-19. TCRdb's table, derived via immunoSEQ multiplex PCR, lists solely in-frame clones and lacks some. The table lists 200,000 to 300,000 clones, 70% to 90% of them singletons, with 2.3% in the top ten. Sequenced sample: peripheral blood. Receptors were obtained from a woman in her forties or fifties with acute or convalescent COVID-19. Both conserved end residues are part of each CDR3.

v_call	j_call	cdr3_aa
TRBV4-1	TRBJ1-3	CASSQGPGWLSGNTIYF
TRBV5-8	TRBJ2-1	CASSLARRDGDEQFF
TRBV5-1	TRBJ1-1	CASIPGGWEGGTEAFF
TRBV29-1	TRBJ2-1	CSVTGTTYNEQFF
TRBV4-1	TRBJ2-1	CASSQLPGGGEQFF
TRBV4-2	TRBJ2-3	CASSQDGSLPSGRANTQYF
TRBV7-3	TRBJ2-1	CASSLGREGNEQFF
TRBV7-6	TRBJ1-4	CASAPYEKLFF
TRBV5-5	TRBJ2-7	CASSLRQVGGFQLSLYEQYF
TRBV6-5	TRBJ1-1	CASRDFDTEAFF
TRBV9	TRBJ2-1	CASSVQPGNNEQFF
TRBV7-8	TRBJ1-3	CASSSARFSGNTIYF
TRBV5-5	TRBJ1-6	CASSRWDRRDSPLHF
TRBV5-6	TRBJ2-7	CASSLGTGQYF
TRBV24-1	TRBJ2-5	CATSDLQGVETQYF
TRBV7-2	TRBJ2-7	CASSRVGGRYYEQYF
TRBV7-2	TRBJ1-1	CASSWDRDRGTEAFF
TRBV27	TRBJ1-1	CASSPREGLDTEAFF
TRBV7-9	TRBJ2-2	CASSLEGQGHTGELFF
TRBV30	TRBJ1-5	CAWSVRWQASNQPQHF
TRBV5-1	TRBJ2-3	CASSLGLQGAVADTQYF
TRBV24-1	TRBJ1-4	CATSDSTAQNEKLFF
TRBV28	TRBJ1-5	CASKTGTGVQPQHF
TRBV18	TRBJ1-2	CASSLSRGDGYTF
TRBV3-1/TRBV3-2	TRBJ2-7	CASSYRDSFSYEQYF
TRBV4-2	TRBJ1-1	CASSHASGHKNTEAFF
TRBV9	TRBJ2-3	CASSVGQTDTQYF
TRBV4-3	TRBJ2-2	CASSQELLALEHLGELFF
TRBV10-3	TRBJ2-5	CAIRGDSNLKYF
TRBV7-6	TRBJ2-5	CASTPGGVKETQYF
TRBV28	TRBJ1-4	CASSLSGQANEKLFF
TRBV9	TRBJ1-1	CASSVGQYTEAFF
TRBV11-2	TRBJ1-1	CASSRENTEAFF
TRBV9	TRBJ1-2	CASSGGSYGYTF
TRBV19	TRBJ2-7	CASSIDQGGEQYF
TRBV5-4	TRBJ2-7	CASSLGQGGEQYF
TRBV9	TRBJ2-3	CASSLGLAGASDTQYF
TRBV24-1	TRBJ1-1	CATSDFGGTEAFF
TRBV7-3	TRBJ1-2	CASSSNPTGAVGYTF
TRBV5-1	TRBJ1-2	CASSHYNRDYGYTF
TRBV18	TRBJ1-4	CASSRGNPNEKLFF
TRBV14	TRBJ2-1	CASSPPWPGKESHEQFF
TRBV14	TRBJ2-7	CASSPGTSGSFYEQYF
TRBV7-3	TRBJ2-2	CASSLSPQGIGELFF
TRBV19	TRBJ1-5	CATHTRRGAPGQPQHF
TRBV18	TRBJ2-2	CASSPTQTGGADTGELFF
TRBV11-2	TRBJ2-7	CASSSDRGGYEQYF
TRBV27	TRBJ1-6	CASSLWQGVSTPLHF
TRBV25-1	TRBJ1-2	CASSEYGDSHGYTF
TRBV10-2	TRBJ2-7	CASSEPGLIHYEQYF
TRBV28	TRBJ2-4	CASSPLTSAPKNIQYF
TRBV4-2	TRBJ2-7	CASSQEVGLAGLWEQYF
TRBV5-3	TRBJ2-3	CARSLAVTGNTDTQYF
TRBV7-9	TRBJ2-1	CASSLVPNEQFF
TRBV7-2	TRBJ2-1	CASSLAPAGVGNEQFF
TRBV7-9	TRBJ2-7	CASSLGLSSYEQYF
TRBV19	TRBJ1-3	CASTSLTGSSGNTIYF
TRBV19	TRBJ1-4	CASAVGGSGEKLFF
TRBV28	TRBJ1-1	CASSTTAPEAFF